The 21 T cell receptor beta chains reported below all come from one sample, sequenced in a study of T cell responses to AZD1222 COVID-19 vaccine. Assay: immunoSEQ multiplex PCR; the TCRdb copy retains only in-frame clones and omits some. The repertoire consists of about 260,000 clones, with 80% to 95% occurring once and the leading ten covering around 0.58%. The sample in question was peripheral blood, obtained on day 0 of AZD1222 vaccination. The origin of the receptors is an adult in good health.

This rearrangement joins TRBV7-2 to TRBJ2-1; 7 nucleotides line up with TRBD2. Germline-derived CDR1 and CDR2 are SGHTA and FQGNSA. V lost 3 bases, J lost 2 bases, and 4 bases stayed unmatched. The CDR3 has 15 residues. CDR3 in DNA: TGTGCCAGCAGCTTCCAGCGGGGCCCCTACAATGAGCAGTTCTTC. Translating gives CASSFQRGPYNEQFF.

The rearrangement joins TRBV12-3 or TRBV12-4 to TRBJ1-6; possibly TRBD1 for D (5 bases). The CDR3 runs to 13 residues. Trimming removed 5 bases from V and 10 bases from J, with 12 bases in between. The CDR3 DNA follows: TGTGCCAGCAGTGGCGACGGGGACTCACCCCTCCACTTT. Protein product: CASSGDGDSPLHF.

The chain recombines TRBV29-1 with TRBJ2-7, with no clear D. The CDR3 has 11 residues. CDR1 SQVTM and CDR2 ANQGSEA come from the germline V gene. Trimming took 4 bases from V and 4 from J, leaving 8 bases between them. The CDR3 sequence: CSVGLGYEQYF. CDR3 coding DNA: TGCAGCGTTGGTCTGGGTTACGAGCAGTACTTC.

Written as DNA, the CDR3 is TGTGCCAGCAGCTTAGGGGCGAATCAGCCCCAGCATTTT. Its protein product is CASSLGANQPQHF. The genes are TRBV11-1 and TRBJ1-5; D is undetermined. V was trimmed by 1 base and J by 4 bases, leaving 5 bases between them. The CDR3 has 13 residues. Germline V gene data show CDR1 as SGHAT and CDR2 as FQDESV (reference sequence).

This chain links TRBV19 with TRBJ2-6; D unresolved. The CDR3 contains 16 residues. V shed 5 bases and J shed 4 bases, with 15 bases lying between them. Germline V lookup: CDR1 LNHDA, CDR2 SQIVND (reference sequence). The CDR3, as DNA: TGTGCCAGTAGTCCCATTCGGGTGTCCGGGGCCAACGTCCTGACTTTC. Amino acids: CASSPIRVSGANVLTF.

The chain recombines TRBV19 with TRBJ1-5; 7 bases are a match to TRBD1. CDR3 size: 13 residues. V shed 5 bases and J 7 bases; nucleotides not matched to a gene: 5. Germline-derived CDR1 and CDR2 are LNHDA and SQIVND (reference sequence). The CDR3 region is CASSDREIQPQHF. The CDR3 region has the DNA TGTGCCAGTAGTGACAGGGAGATCCAGCCCCAGCATTTT.

This clone was detected once. The chain uses TRBV2 and TRBJ2-5; D uncertain. V was shortened by 6 bases and J by 0 bases, with 11 bases between the two germline ends. Germline CDR1 is SNHLY and CDR2 is FYNNEI. The CDR3 has 14 residues. DNA for the CDR3: TGTGCCAGCAGCCAAAGGGCCCACCAAGAGACCCAGTACTTC. This encodes CASSQRAHQETQYF.

The J gene is TRBJ2-5, the V gene TRBV2, with D maybe TRBD1 (6 bases). Between the trimmed V and J ends, which lost 1 base and 7 bases, there was a span of 13 bases. This CDR3 contains 14 residues. Germline V gene sequence: CDR1 SNHLY, CDR2 FYNNEI. For the CDR3, the DNA is TGTGCCAGCAGTGAAGATCGATTCAGGGGGACCCAGTACTTC. Translation gives CASSEDRFRGTQYF.

The genes are TRBV19 and TRBJ2-7; D possibly corresponds to TRBD1 (5 bases). V lost 10 bases to trimming and J lost 4 bases, with 17 bases between them. Germline CDR1 and CDR2: LNHDA and SQIVND (reference sequence). The CDR3 runs to 13 residues. DNA of the CDR3: TGTGCCACCGCCTCCAGGGAACGGTACGAGCAGTACTTC. Protein sequence: CATASRERYEQYF.

This rearrangement joins TRBV23-1 to TRBJ1-4; no firm D call. TRBV23-1 qualifies as an ORF whose function is uncertain. V dropped 3 bases and J dropped 5 bases, with 7 bases sitting between them. CDR3 length: 13 residues. The CDR3 coding sequence is TGCGCCAGCAGTCACAGTTTAAATGAAAAACTGTTTTTT. Translating gives CASSHSLNEKLFF.

The V and J genes are TRBV9 and TRBJ2-7, with D tentatively TRBD1 (6 bases). The CDR3 contains 15 residues. CDR1 and CDR2 from the germline V gene are SGDLS and YYNGEE. The V end was cut by 0 bases, the J end by 2 bases, with 12 bases between. CDR3 nucleotides: TGTGCCAGCAGCGTAGGGCAGGGGCCAGCCTACGAGCAGTACTTC. Amino acids: CASSVGQGPAYEQYF.

The chain recombines TRBV6-1 with TRBJ2-5; D gene uncertain. CDR3 length equals 14 residues. Trimming took 2 bases from V and 5 from J, leaving 12 bases between them. The germline V gene has CDR1 MNHNS and CDR2 SASEGT. The CDR3 sequence: CASSESGRSETQYF. CDR3 in DNA: TGTGCCAGCAGTGAAAGTGGGCGCAGTGAGACCCAGTACTTC.

CDR3 nucleotides: TGTGCCACCAGTGAGCCCCGGGACAGGGGGCAAACCGGGGAGCTGTTTTTT. This translates into CATSEPRDRGQTGELFF. The chain joins TRBV24-1 to TRBJ2-2; 12 nucleotides line up with TRBD1. This CDR3 is built from 17 residues. Trimming took 4 bases from V and 5 from J; bases not matched to a gene: 7. Germline V gives CDR1 KGHDR, CDR2 SFDVKD.

V gene TRBV3-1 (or the pseudogene TRBV3-2) combines with J gene TRBJ2-1; 11 bases agree with TRBD2. J gave up 6 bases and V 4 bases, and 11 bases lay outside the gene matches. In germline, CDR1 is LGHDT, CDR2 YNNKEL (reference sequence). The CDR3 runs 17 residues. CDR3 nucleotides: TGTGCCAGCAGCCCCCGACCCGGGACTAGCGGTTCCAATGAGCAGTTCTTC. It codes for CASSPRPGTSGSNEQFF.

This clone has only a few counts. The DNA for the CDR3 is TGCGCCAGCAGCCCGACGCCTCTCTATGGCTACACCTTC. As protein: CASSPTPLYGYTF. The chain is built from TRBV5-1 and TRBJ1-2; no definite D call. Per germline, CDR1 SGHRS and CDR2 YFSETQ. The ends were cut back, 4 bases at V and 4 bases at J, with 11 bases in the middle. CDR3 size: 13 residues.

This chain links TRBV18 with TRBJ1-5; 7 bases agree with TRBD1. The CDR3 has 15 residues. Germline V CDR1 and CDR2: KGHSH, LQKENI. Trimming took 2 bases from V and 5 from J; bases not matched to a gene: 6. The CDR3 loop reads CASSPSGGRYQPQHF. CDR3 coding DNA: TGTGCCAGCTCACCATCAGGGGGTAGGTATCAGCCCCAGCATTTT.

The J gene is TRBJ2-7, the V gene TRBV28; D might be TRBD2 (6 bases). CDR1 and CDR2 (germline): MDHEN, SYDVKM. The CDR3 is 16 residues long. Deletions cut 5 bases from V and 3 bases from J, with 20 bases between. The CDR3 coding sequence is TGTGCCAGCAGTGCCGGGGGTCCGGCAGTCATCTACGAGCAGTACTTC. It is translated as CASSAGGPAVIYEQYF.

The chain has TRBV28 and TRBJ2-7; the D is unclear. There are 12 residues in the CDR3. The germline gives CDR1 MDHEN, CDR2 SYDVKM. Trimming removed 6 bases at V and 2 bases at J, with 8 bases between. The CDR3 is CASSRVAYEQYF. The CDR3 coding sequence is TGTGCCAGCAGCCGAGTGGCCTACGAGCAGTACTTC.

The chain recombines TRBV5-6 with TRBJ1-2, with D possibly TRBD1 on 5 matching bases. Germline V gene sequence: CDR1 SGHDT, CDR2 YYEEEE. This CDR3 is 15 amino acids long. The V end lost 4 bases, the J end lost 6 bases, and 19 bases lay between the germline ends. CDR3 amino acids: CASSPTPQGLDGYTF. In DNA form, the CDR3 reads TGTGCCAGCAGCCCCACTCCCCAGGGTCTCGATGGCTACACCTTC.

This clone ranks as medium-sized. This rearrangement joins TRBV4-2 to TRBJ1-3; D gene ambiguous. V was clipped by 0 bases and J by 4 bases, with 10 bases between them. Germline CDR1 LGHNA, CDR2 YNFKEQ. This CDR3 comprises 15 residues. The CDR3 reads CASSQDEGGGNTIYF. CDR3 coding DNA: TGTGCCAGCAGCCAAGATGAGGGTGGGGGAAACACCATATATTTT.

CDR3 sequence: CASSLAGRGLNSPLHF. For the CDR3, the DNA is TGTGCCAGCAGCTTGGCTGGGAGAGGGCTGAATTCACCCCTCCACTTT. The chain has TRBV5-6 and TRBJ1-6, with D uncertain. CDR1 SGHDT and CDR2 YYEEEE come from the germline V gene. The CDR3 spans 16 residues. V was trimmed by 0 bases and J by 7 bases, leaving 14 bases between them.